This TCR beta chain derives from a study of blood T cell dynamics during melanoma immunotherapy. At the level of the study: Metastatic melanoma patients received first-line pembrolizumab or nivolumab plus ipilimumab.

Time point meaning: pre-treatment baseline. Apart from a couple of fast progressors, RECIST 1.1 response was judged 12 weeks post-infusion. CDR3 length: 15 residues. With 2 bases removed from V and 6 bases from J, the gap between germline ends came to 14 bases. Germline V gene data show CDR1 as SGHAT and CDR2 as FQDESV (reference sequence). Only in-frame clones appear in the TCRdb table, and some are missing; sequencing was by immunoSEQ multiplex PCR. The table has fewer than 18,000 clones, about 83% seen once. The TCR sequence derives from a human donor with melanoma. Sequences were derived from blood, sampled from a patient treated with checkpoint blockade. The rearrangement joins TRBV11-1 to TRBJ2-1, with a weak D call TRBD1 (5 bases). In DNA, the CDR3 is TGTGCCAGCAGCTTAATCAGGGATTCCATCAATGAGCAGTTCTTC. It encodes CASSLIRDSINEQFF.